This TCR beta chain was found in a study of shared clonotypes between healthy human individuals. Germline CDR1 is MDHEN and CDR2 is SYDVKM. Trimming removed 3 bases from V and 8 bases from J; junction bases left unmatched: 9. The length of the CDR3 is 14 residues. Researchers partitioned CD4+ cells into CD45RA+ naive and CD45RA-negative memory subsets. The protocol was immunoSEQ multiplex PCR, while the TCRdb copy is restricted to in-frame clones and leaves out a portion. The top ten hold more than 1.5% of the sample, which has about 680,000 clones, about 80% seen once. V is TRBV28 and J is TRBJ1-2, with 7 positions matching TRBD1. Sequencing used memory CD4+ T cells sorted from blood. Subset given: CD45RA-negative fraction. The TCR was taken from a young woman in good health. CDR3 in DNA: TGTGCCAGCAGTTTCGGGTGGCAGGGACAGGGCTACACCTTC. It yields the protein CASSFGWQGQGYTF.